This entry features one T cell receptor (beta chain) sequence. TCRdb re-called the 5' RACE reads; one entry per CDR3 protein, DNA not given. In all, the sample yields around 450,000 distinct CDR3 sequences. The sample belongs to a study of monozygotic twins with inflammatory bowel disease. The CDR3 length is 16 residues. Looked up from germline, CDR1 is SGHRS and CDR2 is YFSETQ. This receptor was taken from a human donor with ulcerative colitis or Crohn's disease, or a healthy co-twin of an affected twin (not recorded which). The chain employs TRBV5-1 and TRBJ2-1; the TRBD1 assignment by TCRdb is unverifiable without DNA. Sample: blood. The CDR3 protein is CASSFRPGQGFLEQFF. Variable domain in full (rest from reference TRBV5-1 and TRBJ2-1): KAGVTQTPRYLIKTRGQQVTLSCSPISGHRSVSWYQQTPGQGLQFLFEYFSETQRNKGNFPGRFSGRQFSNSRSEMNVSTLELGDSALYLCASSFRPGQGFLEQFFGPGTRLTVL.